A selection of T cell receptor beta chains follows, all from one sample in a study of monozygotic twins with inflammatory bowel disease. From the 5' RACE reads, TCRdb lists one entry per CDR3 protein and no DNA. Its table lists 300,000 to 450,000 distinct CDR3 sequences. The sample consisted of blood. Receptors originate from a human donor with ulcerative colitis or Crohn's disease, or a healthy co-twin of an affected twin (not recorded which). Both conserved end residues are part of each CDR3.

>TRBV24-1|15|TRBJ2-1
CATGLGGTGLEEQFF
>TRBV6-5|16|TRBJ2-7
CASSWGNGSYSYEQYF
>TRBV19|16|TRBJ1-5
CASSRGDGTGYQPQHF
>TRBV7-3|17|TRBJ2-1
CASSPNLAGGLYNEQFF
>TRBV3-1|18|TRBJ2-3
CASSQEVRGLAVTDTQYF
>TRBV12-3/TRBV12-4|13|TRBJ2-1
CASSLGQYNEQFF
>TRBV6-2/TRBV6-3|11|TRBJ2-7
CASSRPREQYF
>TRBV27|15|TRBJ2-3
CASSTRGPADDTQYF
>TRBV20-1|15|TRBJ2-1
CSARDRGLSYNEQFF
>TRBV18|16|TRBJ2-7
CASSPGAVTGSYEQYF
>TRBV18|13|TRBJ1-4
CASSPPGVEKLFF
>TRBV6-5|17|TRBJ2-2
CASSYSIAGGWAGELFF
>TRBV12-3/TRBV12-4|15|TRBJ2-5
CASMGEFSGGETQYF
>TRBV19|15|TRBJ2-6
CASSMGAYGANVLTF
>TRBV10-3|14|TRBJ2-3
CAISSSGGSDTQYF
>TRBV12-3/TRBV12-4|16|TRBJ1-1
CASTTTYREEDTEAFF
>TRBV5-1|14|TRBJ2-5
CASSFVDRAETQYF
>TRBV6-1|15|TRBJ1-2
CASRFDRGFNYGYTF
>TRBV19|16|TRBJ2-6
CASSLTGARGANVLTF
>TRBV6-5|15|TRBJ2-5
CASSYSNFRGETQYF
>TRBV5-1|14|TRBJ1-3
CASSLEAAGNTIYF
>TRBV24-1|15|TRBJ2-1
CAVQALAGTWSEQFF
>TRBV18|13|TRBJ2-7
CASHGAERDEQYF
>TRBV5-1|15|TRBJ2-2
CASRRTGLNTGELFF
>TRBV7-2|14|TRBJ1-5
CASGRGPSNQPQHF
>TRBV28|15|TRBJ1-2
CASSLAVRRNGGYTF
>TRBV6-1|16|TRBJ1-6
CASSDGGPAYGSPLHF
>TRBV19|19|TRBJ2-1
CASSIRGSGGSYSYNEQFF
>TRBV20-1|18|TRBJ2-1
CSARDRTQSGSVYNEQFF
>TRBV9|15|TRBJ2-7
CASSANRGDTVEQYF
>TRBV20-1|15|TRBJ2-1
CSARDPAGDYNEQFF
>TRBV20-1|14|TRBJ2-1
CSPQGTKVPREQFF
>TRBV4-1|17|TRBJ1-3
CASSQVFGANSGNTIYF
>TRBV4-1|19|TRBJ2-7
CASSQDQGRGEGTSYEQYF
>TRBV20-1|15|TRBJ2-5
CSARDSGGSPETQYF
>TRBV5-1|16|TRBJ2-1
CASSLVGGEAYNEQFF
>TRBV27|13|TRBJ1-5
CASSSYSNQPQHF
>TRBV28|12|TRBJ1-4
CASSSGDRKLFF
>TRBV9|11|TRBJ1-2
CASSSGDGYTF
>TRBV7-2|14|TRBJ2-1
CASSPGGTYNEQFF
>TRBV5-1|13|TRBJ2-7
CASSLAHRQPLYF
>TRBV5-1|16|TRBJ2-5
CASSTTRTRVGETQYF